This TCR beta chain was documented in a study of blood T cell repertoires in COVID-19. The protocol was immunoSEQ multiplex PCR, while the TCRdb copy is restricted to in-frame clones and leaves out a portion. Of 140,000 to 150,000 clones in the sample, over 75% were seen once. The CDR3 extends over 11 amino acids. The germline gives CDR1 DFQATT, CDR2 SNEGSKA (reference sequence). The V end was cut by 6 bases, the J end by 7 bases, with 10 bases between. Only a few counts were recorded for this clone. The clonotype comes from a human donor in a cohort sampled during active COVID-19. The chain carries TRBV20-1 and TRBJ2-1; perhaps TRBD1 as D (5 bases). Sequenced material: peripheral blood. Written as DNA, the CDR3 is TGCAGTGCGGGAAAGGGGAATGAGCAGTTCTTC. Encoded protein: CSAGKGNEQFF.